This T cell receptor (beta chain) stems from a study of blood T cell repertoires in COVID-19. Background on the study: In each case, the material was cDNA or gDNA derived from T cells, B-cell-depleted T cells, or PBMCs.

Original handling: Scientists estimated how many nucleated cells there were by amplifying reference gene primers. Profiling relied on immunoSEQ multiplex PCR, and the TCRdb table lists in-frame clones only, not all of them. V and J calls and clone size are as listed in that table; D and trimming were resolved from the DNA. The data show about 200,000 clones, about four fifths seen once. Looked up from germline, CDR1 is MNHEY and CDR2 is SMNVEV (reference sequence). The CDR3 consists of 14 residues. V was shortened by 4 bases and J by 4 bases, with 14 bases between the two germline ends. The cohort comprised adults aged 18 to 89 years residing in about two dozen US areas. Participants' reported clinical history set cohort assignment.

The sample taken for sequencing was PBMCs or T cells enriched from blood (not recorded which). The sequence derives from a woman aged 50 to 60 who had been exposed to COVID-19. This chain connects TRBV27 to TRBJ2-7; D perhaps matches TRBD1 (6 bases). The CDR3 region has the DNA TGTGCCAGCAGTTGGGGGCCGATAAGGTACGAGCAGTACTTC. This gives the protein CASSWGPIRYEQYF.